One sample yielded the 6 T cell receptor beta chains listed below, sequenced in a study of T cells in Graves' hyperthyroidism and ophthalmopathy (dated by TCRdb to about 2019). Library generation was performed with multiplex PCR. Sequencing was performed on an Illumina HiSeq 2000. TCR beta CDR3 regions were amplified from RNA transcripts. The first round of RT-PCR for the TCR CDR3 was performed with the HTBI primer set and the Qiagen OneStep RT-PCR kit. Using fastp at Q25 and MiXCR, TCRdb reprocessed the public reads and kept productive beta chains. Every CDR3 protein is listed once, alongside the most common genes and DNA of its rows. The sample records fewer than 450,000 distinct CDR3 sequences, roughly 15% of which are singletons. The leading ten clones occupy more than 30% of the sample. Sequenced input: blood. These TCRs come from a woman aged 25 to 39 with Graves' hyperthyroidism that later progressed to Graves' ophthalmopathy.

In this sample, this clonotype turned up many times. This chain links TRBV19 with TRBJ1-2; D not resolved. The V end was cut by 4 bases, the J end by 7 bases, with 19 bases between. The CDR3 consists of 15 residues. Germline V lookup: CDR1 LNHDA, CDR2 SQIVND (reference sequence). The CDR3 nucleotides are TGTGCCAGTAGTACTCGAAACGCCCGATTAACTGGCTACACCTTC. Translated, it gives CASSTRNARLTGYTF. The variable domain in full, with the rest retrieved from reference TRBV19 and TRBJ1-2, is DGGITQSPKYLFRKEGQNVTLSCEQNLNHDAMYWYRQDPGQGLRLIYYSQIVNDFQKGDIAEGYSVSREKKESFPLTVTSAQKNPTAFYLCASSTRNARLTGYTFGSGTRLTVV.

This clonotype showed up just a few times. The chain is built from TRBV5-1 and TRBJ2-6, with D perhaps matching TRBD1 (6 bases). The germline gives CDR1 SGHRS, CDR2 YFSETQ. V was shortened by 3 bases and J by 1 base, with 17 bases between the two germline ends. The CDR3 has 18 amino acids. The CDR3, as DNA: TGCGCCAGCAGCTCTCTACCGGGACACAGATCTGGGGCCAACGTCCTGACTTTC. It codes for CASSSLPGHRSGANVLTF.

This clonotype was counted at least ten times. In DNA, the CDR3 is TGTGCCAGCAGTGAACCCGACAGGGGCACTGAAGCTTTCTTT. Translated: CASSEPDRGTEAFF. V gene TRBV2 combines with J gene TRBJ1-1; TRBD1 agrees at 8 bases. This CDR3 spans 14 amino acids. J lost 4 bases, V lost 2 bases, and 3 bases had no gene match. The germline V gene encodes CDR1 SNHLY and CDR2 FYNNEI.

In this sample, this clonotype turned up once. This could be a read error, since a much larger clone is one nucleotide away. The CDR3 here is CASSPRVAKNIQHF. In DNA, the CDR3 is TGTGCCAGCAGCCCCAGGGTAGCCAAAAACATTCAGCACTTC. V usage is TRBV7-9 and J usage is TRBJ2-4; possible D gene TRBD1, 5 bases. The V gene's germline CDR1 is SEHNR and CDR2 FQNEAQ (reference sequence). The CDR3 runs 14 residues.

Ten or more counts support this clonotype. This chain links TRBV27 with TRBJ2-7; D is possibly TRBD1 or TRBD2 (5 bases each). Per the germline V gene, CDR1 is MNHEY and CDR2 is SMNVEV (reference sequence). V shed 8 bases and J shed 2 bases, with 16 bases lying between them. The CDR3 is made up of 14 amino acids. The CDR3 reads CASAAEGEPYEQYF. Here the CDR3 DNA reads TGTGCCAGCGCTGCCGAAGGGGAGCCCTACGAGCAGTACTTC.

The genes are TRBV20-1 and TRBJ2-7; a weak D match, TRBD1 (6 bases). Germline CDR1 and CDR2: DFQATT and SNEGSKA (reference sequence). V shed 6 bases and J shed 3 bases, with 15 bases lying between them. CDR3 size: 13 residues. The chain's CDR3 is CSARSWTDYEQYF. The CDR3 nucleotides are TGCAGTGCCAGGTCGTGGACAGACTACGAGCAGTACTTC.